The rows below give T cell receptor beta chains drawn from one sample of a study of cytomegalovirus exposure and HLA in healthy donors. Repertoires were generated with immunoSEQ multiplex PCR, while TCRdb's copy carries only in-frame clones and drops some. The table has approximately 120,000 clones, approximately 91% seen once. The sample comprised PBMCs. All receptors derive from a young woman in good health and CMV-seronegative. Each CDR3 is given with its conserved first and last residue. The D gene is left open where the match is weak. The listing skips clone size in some rows; elsewhere it reads once, few, many or a size class.

J gene,V gene,clone size,D gene,CDR3 protein,CDR3 DNA
TRBJ1-5,TRBV2,-,-,CASSGGGTFLGAQHF,TGTGCCAGCAGTGGGGGGGGTACCTTCCTAGGGGCCCAGCATTTT
TRBJ2-1,TRBV27,-,-,CASRSRTPTFAYNEQFF,TGTGCCAGCCGGTCCAGGACTCCGACTTTTGCCTACAATGAGCAGTTCTTC
TRBJ1-2,TRBV7-6,-,-,CASSLQGIGGYTF,TGTGCCAGCAGCTTACAGGGGATTGGTGGCTACACCTTC
TRBJ2-5,TRBV5-6,many,TRBD1,CASSFSTGQETQYF,TGTGCCAGCAGCTTTTCGACAGGGCAAGAGACCCAGTACTTC
TRBJ1-1,TRBV7-2,-,TRBD1,CASSSGTGHSRRTEAFF,TGTGCCAGCAGCTCCGGGACAGGGCACTCCAGGCGTACTGAAGCTTTCTTT
TRBJ2-1,TRBV5-5,-,TRBD2,CASSSARLEGGMSSYNEQFF,TGTGCCAGCAGCTCGGCTCGTCTTGAGGGAGGGATGAGCTCCTACAATGAGCAGTTCTTC
TRBJ1-4,TRBV7-9,-,TRBD1,CASSLGTGFSNEKLFF,TGTGCCAGCAGCTTAGGGACAGGGTTTTCTAATGAAAAACTGTTTTTT
TRBJ2-5,TRBV5-1,-,-,CASSSGGSQETQYF,TGCGCCAGCAGCTCCGGGGGTTCTCAAGAGACCCAGTACTTC
TRBJ1-3,TRBV30,-,TRBD1,CAWRMTTGSGNTIYF,TGTGCCTGGAGGATGACGACAGGGAGCGGAAACACCATATATTTT
TRBJ2-7,TRBV7-9,-,-,CASSSWTGSYEQYF,TGTGCCAGCAGCTCCTGGACTGGGTCCTACGAGCAGTACTTC
TRBJ2-7,TRBV11-2,-,-,CASSSPPGEQYF,TGTGCCAGCAGCTCCCCCCCGGGAGAGCAGTACTTC
TRBJ2-3,TRBV4-1,-,-,CASSQDSGFLAKYF,TGCGCCAGCAGCCAAGATTCCGGTTTTCTAGCGAAGTATTTT
TRBJ2-5,TRBV30,-,-,CAWETAIVGGTQYF,TGTGCCTGGGAAACCGCCATTGTCGGAGGGACCCAGTACTTC
TRBJ2-7,TRBV7-9,-,TRBD2,CASSERGYEQYF,TGTGCCAGCAGCGAGCGGGGCTACGAGCAGTACTTC
TRBJ2-2,TRBV27,-,TRBD2,CASSQAGGNTGELFF,TGTGCCAGCAGTCAAGCGGGGGGGAACACCGGGGAGCTGTTTTTT
TRBJ1-6,TRBV4-3,-,-,CASSQESQGKHSPLHF,TGCGCCAGCAGCCAAGAATCCCAGGGGAAACATTCACCCCTCCACTTT
TRBJ2-2,TRBV29-1,-,TRBD2,CSGKEGRGDTGELFF,TGCAGCGGAAAGGAGGGGAGGGGAGATACCGGGGAGCTGTTTTTT
TRBJ2-1,TRBV4-3,-,-,CASSPKIQYNEQFF,TGCGCCAGCAGCCCCAAGATCCAGTACAATGAGCAGTTCTTC
TRBJ2-7,TRBV18,-,TRBD2,CASSPQSQGTSGSEQYF,TGTGCCAGCTCACCTCAGTCACAGGGGACTAGCGGGAGCGAGCAGTACTTC
TRBJ2-3,TRBV23-1,-,TRBD2,CASRPEAGGSDTQYF,TGCGCCAGCAGGCCGGAAGCGGGAGGGTCGGATACGCAGTATTTT
TRBJ1-1,TRBV4-3,-,TRBD1,CASSQDFGQAEAFF,TGCGCCAGCAGCCAAGATTTCGGACAGGCTGAAGCTTTCTTT
TRBJ2-7,TRBV2,once,TRBD2,CASKLGASGGYEQYF,TGTGCCAGCAAATTAGGAGCTAGCGGGGGATACGAGCAGTACTTC
TRBJ2-7,TRBV11-2,-,-,CASSLAIVSYEQYF,TGTGCCAGCAGCTTAGCAATAGTTTCCTACGAGCAGTACTTC
TRBJ2-4,TRBV11-2,-,TRBD1,CASSWTGDPKNIQYF,TGTGCCAGCAGCTGGACAGGGGACCCCAAAAACATTCAGTACTTC
TRBJ1-2,TRBV18,-,TRBD1,CASSGTGATNYGYTF,TGTGCCAGCTCAGGGACAGGAGCTACTAACTATGGCTACACCTTC
TRBJ2-5,TRBV4-3,-,TRBD2,CASSQAAGVQETQYF,TGCGCCAGCAGCCAAGCAGCGGGAGTTCAAGAGACCCAGTACTTC
TRBJ1-2,TRBV28,-,TRBD1,CASRTGTAKDYTF,TGTGCCAGCAGGACTGGGACAGCTAAGGACTACACCTTC
TRBJ2-1,TRBV6-5,-,TRBD2,CASSVAGAQSEQFF,TGTGCCAGCAGTGTAGCGGGGGCGCAAAGTGAGCAGTTCTTC
TRBJ1-1,TRBV6-1,-,TRBD1,CASSRGTENTEAFF,TGTGCCAGCAGCAGGGGGACAGAGAACACTGAAGCTTTCTTT
TRBJ2-7,TRBV6-6,-,-,CASSASQDARYEQYF,TGTGCCAGCAGTGCATCACAGGACGCTCGCTACGAGCAGTACTTC
TRBJ1-1,TRBV19,-,-,CASSTQGRGNTEAFF,TGTGCCAGTAGTACCCAGGGGAGGGGGAACACTGAAGCTTTCTTT
TRBJ1-1,TRBV7-6,-,TRBD1,CASGSGQGYTEAFF,TGTGCCAGCGGATCGGGACAGGGCTACACTGAAGCTTTCTTT
TRBJ1-2,TRBV30,-,-,CAQRGGVGYTF,TGTGCCCAAAGGGGGGGGGTTGGCTACACCTTC
TRBJ1-2,TRBV27,-,-,CASSLSSGVYGYTF,TGTGCCAGCAGTTTATCATCAGGGGTCTATGGCTACACCTTC
TRBJ2-1,TRBV5-1,once,TRBD2,CASSQTSGNYNEQFF,TGCGCCAGCAGCCAGACTAGCGGCAACTACAATGAGCAGTTCTTC
TRBJ2-7,TRBV27,-,TRBD2,CASSLVAGGYEQYF,TGTGCCAGCAGTTTGGTAGCGGGGGGGTATGAGCAGTACTTC
TRBJ2-3,TRBV7-2,once,-,CASSLGRGRNTQYF,TGTGCCAGCAGCTTGGGGCGGGGTCGCAATACGCAGTATTTT
TRBJ2-2,TRBV11-1,-,-,CASSLQGGWNTGELFF,TGTGCCAGCAGCTTACAGGGGGGCTGGAACACCGGGGAGCTGTTTTTT
TRBJ1-1,TRBV4-3,-,-,CASSQGTGSYTEAFF,TGCGCCAGCAGCCAAGGAACAGGGAGTTATACTGAAGCTTTCTTT
TRBJ2-5,TRBV6-1,-,-,CASSLSPRETQYF,TGTGCCAGCAGTCTAAGTCCGAGAGAGACCCAGTACTTC
TRBJ2-7,TRBV5-6,-,TRBD2,CASSPLTSGKYEQYF,TGTGCCAGCAGCCCCTTAACTAGCGGGAAGTACGAGCAGTACTTC
TRBJ2-3,TRBV7-3,-,TRBD2,CASSSTRLAGTDTQYF,TGTGCCAGCAGCTCGACCCGACTAGCGGGCACAGATACGCAGTATTTT
TRBJ2-5,TRBV7-6,-,TRBD1,CASSSGTGGFGETQYF,TGTGCCAGCAGCTCCGGGACAGGGGGGTTTGGAGAGACCCAGTACTTC
TRBJ1-1,TRBV28,-,TRBD1,CATNRGRAFF,TGTGCCACCAACAGGGGTCGGGCTTTCTTT
TRBJ2-2,TRBV18,-,-,CASSRTGLLNTGELFF,TGTGCCAGCTCACGAACGGGACTTCTGAACACCGGGGAGCTGTTTTTT
TRBJ1-3,TRBV28,once,-,CASSLAGAGNTIYF,TGTGCCAGCAGTTTAGCAGGGGCTGGAAACACCATATATTTT
TRBJ2-7,TRBV28,few,TRBD2,CASASPGLASYEQYF,TGTGCCAGCGCGTCCCCGGGACTAGCGTCTTACGAGCAGTACTTC
TRBJ1-2,TRBV7-9,-,-,CASSERWANTNYGYTF,TGTGCCAGCAGCGAAAGGTGGGCGAATACTAACTATGGCTACACCTTC
TRBJ1-2,TRBV7-9,-,-,CASSFGAQDYGYTF,TGTGCCAGCAGCTTTGGGGCGCAGGACTATGGCTACACCTTC
TRBJ1-6,TRBV6-1,few,TRBD1,CATQGVTAPDHF,TGTGCCACGCAGGGGGTAACCGCCCCTGACCACTTT
TRBJ2-2,TRBV5-5,-,-,CASSLAPRAGTNTGELFF,TGTGCCAGCAGCTTGGCCCCTAGAGCGGGCACCAACACCGGGGAGCTGTTTTTT
TRBJ1-1,TRBV7-9,-,-,CASSLSGGGTEAFF,TGTGCCAGCAGCTTATCCGGCGGGGGCACTGAAGCTTTCTTT
TRBJ1-1,TRBV2,-,TRBD1,CASTQGGQGNTEAFF,TGTGCCAGCACTCAAGGGGGACAGGGGAACACTGAAGCTTTCTTT
TRBJ1-6,TRBV11-2,-,-,CASSLDHDSGYNSPLHF,TGTGCCAGCAGCTTAGATCACGACAGTGGGTATAATTCACCCCTCCACTTT